This TCR beta chain was observed in a study of regulatory T cells in long-lasting Graves disease. Study as a whole: Newly diagnosed Graves' patients took antithyroid drugs under 3 months.

This clonotype came up many times. Trimming stripped 5 bases from V and 5 bases from J, with 13 bases between. The germline gives CDR1 SGHVS, CDR2 FNYEAQ. This CDR3 region has 14 residues. Arm-PCR of CDR3 regions and iRepertoire HTBI primers were the basis on which TCR beta libraries were built. MiXCR, applied by TCRdb to the multiplex PCR reads, yields one record per CDR3 protein. Counted here are some 500,000 distinct CDR3 sequences, roughly 16% occurring once; the ten biggest clones make up approximately 25%. Noted time point: newly diagnosed GD, antithyroid drugs for less than 3 months. Following extraction of RNA from PBMCs, that RNA was used to make the TCR library. The same data also contributed to another study, on T cells in Graves' hyperthyroidism and ophthalmopathy. In that study: HTBI primers were used for first-round RT-PCR of the TCR CDR3.

This clonotype was sampled from a woman between 40 and 65 years old with Graves disease. This specimen consisted of peripheral blood mononuclear cells (PBMCs), obtained at new diagnosis, from a patient treated with antithyroid drugs. The chain couples TRBV7-6 to TRBJ2-1; D perhaps matches TRBD1 (6 bases). The CDR3 coding sequence is TGTGCCAGCAGCACCTGGACAGCCGACAATGAGCAGTTCTTC. Residues: CASSTWTADNEQFF.